The sample holds one count of the clone carrying this T cell receptor (beta chain). The sample belongs to a study of blood T cell repertoires in COVID-19. Some clones are missing from TCRdb's copy, which holds only in-frame ones; the method was immunoSEQ multiplex PCR. The sample holds a few hundred thousand clones, over 70% seen once. The CDR3 loop spans 14 amino acids. Trimming cost V 5 bases and J 2 bases; bases outside gene matches: 5. Germline V gives CDR1 MDHEN, CDR2 SYDVKM. Seattle patients were enrolled while actively infected and followed longitudinally. The source material was peripheral blood. The clonotype originates from a woman aged 65 to 85 with COVID-19, enrolled during active disease. V is TRBV28 and J is TRBJ1-2; 7 bases match TRBD1. CDR3 bases: TGTGCCAGCAGTCCAGGGGGTCGGAACTATGGCTACACCTTC. It encodes CASSPGGRNYGYTF.